The clone carrying this T cell receptor beta chain was counted a single time. The donors were healthy bone marrow donors. The PCR made use of 60 Vbeta and 13 Jbeta primers. TCRdb's table, derived via immunoSEQ multiplex PCR, lists solely in-frame clones and lacks some. Among roughly 150,000 clones listed, less than 85% were seen once. This entry comes from a study of cytomegalovirus exposure and HLA in healthy donors. This clonotype was obtained from a woman aged 55-69 years in good health and CMV-seropositive. The material sequenced was PBMCs.

The CDR3 loop reads CASSDGGEAYNEQFF. CDR3 DNA: TGTGCCAGCAGTGATGGCGGGGAAGCCTACAATGAGCAGTTCTTC. The chain couples TRBV6-4 to TRBJ2-1; D is perhaps TRBD2 (6 bases). The germline V and J ends were trimmed by 3 bases and 2 bases, with 11 bases remaining between them. Germline V gives CDR1 MRHNA, CDR2 SNTAGT. The CDR3 length is 15 residues.